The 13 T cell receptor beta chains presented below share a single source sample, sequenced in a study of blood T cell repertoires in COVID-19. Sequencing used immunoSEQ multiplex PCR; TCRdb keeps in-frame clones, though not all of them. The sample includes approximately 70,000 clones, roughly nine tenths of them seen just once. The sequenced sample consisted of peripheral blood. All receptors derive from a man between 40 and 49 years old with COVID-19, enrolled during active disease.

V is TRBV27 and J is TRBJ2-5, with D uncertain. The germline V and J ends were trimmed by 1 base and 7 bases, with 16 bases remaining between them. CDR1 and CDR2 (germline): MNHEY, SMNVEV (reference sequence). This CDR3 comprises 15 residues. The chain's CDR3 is CASSLFSSPTGTQYF. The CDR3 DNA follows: TGTGCCAGCAGTTTATTTTCATCTCCTACGGGGACCCAGTACTTC.

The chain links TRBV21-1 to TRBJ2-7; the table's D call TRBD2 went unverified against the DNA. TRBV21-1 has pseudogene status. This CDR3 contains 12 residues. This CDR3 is CASSIAGDEQYF. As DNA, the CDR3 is TGTGCCAGCAGCATTGCGGGGGACGAGCAGTACTTC.

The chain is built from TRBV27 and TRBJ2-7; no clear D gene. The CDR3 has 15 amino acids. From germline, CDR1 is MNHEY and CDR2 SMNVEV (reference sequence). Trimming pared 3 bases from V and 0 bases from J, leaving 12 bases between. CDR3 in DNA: TGTGCCAGCAGTTTCCTCTCAGGTGACTCCTACGAGCAGTACTTC. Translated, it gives CASSFLSGDSYEQYF.

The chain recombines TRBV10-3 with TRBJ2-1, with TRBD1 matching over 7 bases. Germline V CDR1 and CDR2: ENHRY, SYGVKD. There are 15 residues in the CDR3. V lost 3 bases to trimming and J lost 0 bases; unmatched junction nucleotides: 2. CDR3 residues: CAISERDSSYNEQFF. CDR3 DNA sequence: TGTGCCATCAGTGAAAGGGACAGCTCCTACAATGAGCAGTTCTTC.

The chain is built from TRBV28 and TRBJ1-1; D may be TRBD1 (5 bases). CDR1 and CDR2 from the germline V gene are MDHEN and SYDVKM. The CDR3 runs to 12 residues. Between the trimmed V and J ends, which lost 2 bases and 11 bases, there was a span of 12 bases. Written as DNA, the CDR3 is TGTGCCAGCAGTTTACGGGGGTTAAGGGCTTTCTTT. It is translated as CASSLRGLRAFF.

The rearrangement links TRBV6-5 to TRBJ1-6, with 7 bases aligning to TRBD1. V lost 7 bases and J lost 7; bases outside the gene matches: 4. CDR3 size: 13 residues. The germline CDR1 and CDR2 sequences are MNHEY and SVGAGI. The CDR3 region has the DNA TGTGCCAGCAAACGACAGGGCAATTCACCCCTCCACTTT. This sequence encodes CASKRQGNSPLHF.

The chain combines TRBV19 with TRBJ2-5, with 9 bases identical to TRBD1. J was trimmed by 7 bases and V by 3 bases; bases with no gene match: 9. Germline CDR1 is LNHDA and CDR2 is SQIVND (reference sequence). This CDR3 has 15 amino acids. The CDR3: CASSISGTGNPTQYF. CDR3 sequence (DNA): TGTGCCAGTAGTATCTCCGGGACAGGGAATCCGACCCAGTACTTC.

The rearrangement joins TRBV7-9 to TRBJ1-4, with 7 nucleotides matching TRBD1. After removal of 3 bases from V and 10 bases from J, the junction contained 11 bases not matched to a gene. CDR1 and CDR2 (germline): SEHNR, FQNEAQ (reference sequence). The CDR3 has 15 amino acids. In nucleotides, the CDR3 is TGTGCCAGCAGCTTGTACAGGGGAGCCGAGAGAAAACTGTTTTTT. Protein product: CASSLYRGAERKLFF.

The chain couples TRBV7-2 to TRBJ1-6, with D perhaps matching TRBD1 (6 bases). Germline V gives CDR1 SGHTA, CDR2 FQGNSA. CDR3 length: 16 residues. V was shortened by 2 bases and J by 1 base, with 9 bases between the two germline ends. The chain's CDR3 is CASSLTGTSYNSPLHF. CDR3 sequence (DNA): TGTGCCAGCAGCTTAACAGGGACGTCCTATAATTCACCCCTCCACTTT.

CDR3 DNA: TGCGCCAGCAGCTTGGAGGACTTCTATAATTCACCCCTCCACTTT. Encoded protein: CASSLEDFYNSPLHF. This chain connects TRBV5-1 to TRBJ1-6, with unresolved D. This CDR3 contains 15 residues. Germline lookup yields CDR1 SGHRS and CDR2 YFSETQ. Trimming took off 0 bases at V and 3 bases at J, with 7 bases between the two ends.

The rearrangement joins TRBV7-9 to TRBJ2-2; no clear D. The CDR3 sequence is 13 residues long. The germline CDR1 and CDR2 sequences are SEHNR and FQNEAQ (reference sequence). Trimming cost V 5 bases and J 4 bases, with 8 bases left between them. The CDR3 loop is CASSLLVTGELFF. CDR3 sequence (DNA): TGTGCCAGCAGCCTCCTTGTCACCGGGGAGCTGTTTTTT.

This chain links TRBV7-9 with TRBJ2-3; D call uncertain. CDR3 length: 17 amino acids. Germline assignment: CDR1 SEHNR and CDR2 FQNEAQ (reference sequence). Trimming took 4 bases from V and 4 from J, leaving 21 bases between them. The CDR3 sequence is CASSSSLRLRKADTQYF. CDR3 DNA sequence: TGTGCCAGCAGCTCATCACTCAGACTCCGGAAGGCAGATACGCAGTATTTT.

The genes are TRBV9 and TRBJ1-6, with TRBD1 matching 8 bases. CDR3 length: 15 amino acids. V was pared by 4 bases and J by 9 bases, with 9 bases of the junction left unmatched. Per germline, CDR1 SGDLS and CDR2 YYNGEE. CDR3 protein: CASSSQGASGSPLHF. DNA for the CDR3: TGTGCCAGCAGCTCCCAGGGGGCTAGTGGTTCACCCCTCCACTTT.